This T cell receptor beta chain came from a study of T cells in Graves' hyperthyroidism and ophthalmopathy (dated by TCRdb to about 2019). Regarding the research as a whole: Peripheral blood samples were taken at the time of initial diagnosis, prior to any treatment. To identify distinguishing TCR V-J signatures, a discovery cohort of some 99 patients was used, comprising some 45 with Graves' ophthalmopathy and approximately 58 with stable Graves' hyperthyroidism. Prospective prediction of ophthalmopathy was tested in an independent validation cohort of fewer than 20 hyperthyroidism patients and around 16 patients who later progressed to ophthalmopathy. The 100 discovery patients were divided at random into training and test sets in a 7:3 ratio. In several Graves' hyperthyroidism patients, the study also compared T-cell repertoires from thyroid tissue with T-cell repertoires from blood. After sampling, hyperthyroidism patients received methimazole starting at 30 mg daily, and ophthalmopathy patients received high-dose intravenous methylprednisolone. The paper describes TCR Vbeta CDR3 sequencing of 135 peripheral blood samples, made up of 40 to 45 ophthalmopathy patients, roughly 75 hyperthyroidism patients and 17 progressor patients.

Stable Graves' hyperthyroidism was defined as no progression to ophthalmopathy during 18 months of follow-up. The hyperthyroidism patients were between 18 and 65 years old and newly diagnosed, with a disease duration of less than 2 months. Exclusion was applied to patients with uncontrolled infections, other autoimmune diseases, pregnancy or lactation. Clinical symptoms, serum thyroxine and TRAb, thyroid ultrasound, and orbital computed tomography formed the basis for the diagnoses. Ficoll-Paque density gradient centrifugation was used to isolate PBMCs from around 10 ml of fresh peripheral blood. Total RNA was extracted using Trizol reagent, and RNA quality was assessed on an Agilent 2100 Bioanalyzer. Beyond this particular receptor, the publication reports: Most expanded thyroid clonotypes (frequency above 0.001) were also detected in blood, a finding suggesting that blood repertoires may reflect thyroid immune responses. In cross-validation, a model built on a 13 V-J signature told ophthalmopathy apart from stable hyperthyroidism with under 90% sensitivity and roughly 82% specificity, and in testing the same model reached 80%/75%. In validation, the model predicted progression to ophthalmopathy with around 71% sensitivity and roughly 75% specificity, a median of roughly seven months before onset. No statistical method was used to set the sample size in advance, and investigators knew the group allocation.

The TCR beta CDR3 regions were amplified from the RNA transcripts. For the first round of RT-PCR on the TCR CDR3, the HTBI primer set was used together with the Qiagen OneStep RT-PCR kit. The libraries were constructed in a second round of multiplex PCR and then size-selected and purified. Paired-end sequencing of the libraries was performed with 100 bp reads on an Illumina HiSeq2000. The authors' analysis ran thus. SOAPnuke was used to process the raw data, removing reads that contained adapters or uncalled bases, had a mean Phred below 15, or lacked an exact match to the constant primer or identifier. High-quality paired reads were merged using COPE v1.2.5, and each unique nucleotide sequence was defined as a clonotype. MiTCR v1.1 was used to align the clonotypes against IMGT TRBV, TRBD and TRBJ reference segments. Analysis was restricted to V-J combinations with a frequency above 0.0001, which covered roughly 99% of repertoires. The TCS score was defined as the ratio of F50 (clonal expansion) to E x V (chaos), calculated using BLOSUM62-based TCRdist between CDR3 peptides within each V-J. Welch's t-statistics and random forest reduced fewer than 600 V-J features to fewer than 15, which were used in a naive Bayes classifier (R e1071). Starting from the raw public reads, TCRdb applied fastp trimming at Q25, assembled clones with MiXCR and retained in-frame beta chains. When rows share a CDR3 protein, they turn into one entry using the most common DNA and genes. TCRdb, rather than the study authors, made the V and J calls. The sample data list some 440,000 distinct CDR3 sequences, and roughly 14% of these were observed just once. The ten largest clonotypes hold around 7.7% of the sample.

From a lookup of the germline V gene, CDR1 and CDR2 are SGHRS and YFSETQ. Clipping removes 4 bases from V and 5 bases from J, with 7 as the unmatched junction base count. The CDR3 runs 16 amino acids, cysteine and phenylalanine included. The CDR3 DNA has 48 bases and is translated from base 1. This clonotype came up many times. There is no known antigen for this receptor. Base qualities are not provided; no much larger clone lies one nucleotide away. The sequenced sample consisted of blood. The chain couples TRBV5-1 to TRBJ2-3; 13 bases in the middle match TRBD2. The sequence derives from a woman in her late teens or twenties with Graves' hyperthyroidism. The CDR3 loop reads CASSVRLAGGGDTQYF. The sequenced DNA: TGCGCCAGCAGCGTCCGACTAGCGGGAGGAGGAGATACGCAGTATTTT.